This entry concerns a single TCR beta chain. Its antigen is unidentified. This sample is part of a study of cytomegalovirus exposure and HLA in healthy donors. Background on the study: Earlier, about 180 million T cells were analyzed, and 95 million to 140 million unique TCR beta sequences were found among them.

V was cut by 2 bases and J by 5 bases, with 13 bases left in between. CDR1 WSHSY and CDR2 SAAADI come from the germline V gene. This CDR3 region has 15 residues. Primers: 60 Vbeta forward and 13 Jbeta reverse. Measured with immunoSEQ multiplex PCR; TCRdb has only the in-frame clones, and not every one. The sample contains 200,000 or so clones, around 86% of which appear only once. General study results and limits: Altogether, 164 TCR beta chains were recorded as cytomegalovirus-associated. A few CMV-associated chains were confirmed in vitro to be specific for CMV antigens.

The sample comprised PBMCs. The receptor's source is a woman under 30 in good health and CMV-seronegative. This chain links TRBV10-2 with TRBJ2-1; no reliable D call. The CDR3 loop is CASSEMGFLNNEQFF. DNA for the CDR3: TGCGCCAGCAGTGAGATGGGCTTCCTTAACAATGAGCAGTTCTTC.